This TCR beta chain was identified in a study of T cell responses to AZD1222 COVID-19 vaccine. Findings of the study overall: Reports say nearly half of spike-specific TCRs go after unmutated variant regions. There were vaccine-associated CD4 TCRs across spike, dominant at 160-218 and 743-854. Only a handful of people who got AZD1222 tested seropositive at baseline. Donors were mostly white British, more females; clonal diversity possibly underestimated.

Profiling relied on immunoSEQ multiplex PCR, and the TCRdb table lists in-frame clones only, not all of them. The repertoire includes around 74,000 clones, under 95% of them detected once, and about 7.1% sits in the top ten. About this clone: Its antigen remains unknown.

This CDR3 is built from 14 residues. Germline CDR1 and CDR2: SGHRS and YFSETQ. The V gene lost 2 bases and the J gene lost 10 bases, with 13 bases spanning the gap. The sequence came from an adult in good health. Sequenced material: peripheral blood, taken on day 0 of MenACWY control vaccination. This rearrangement joins TRBV5-1 to TRBJ1-6; tentatively, D is TRBD1 (5 bases). Here the CDR3 reads CASSLQDSDSPLHF. The CDR3 DNA is TGCGCCAGCAGCTTACAGGATTCTGACTCACCCCTCCACTTT.